This T cell receptor (beta chain) was documented in a study of OX40 agonist ivuxolimab in advanced cancers. Whole-study context: A partial response was reached by three patients: one with hepatocellular carcinoma and two with cutaneous melanoma. Study-level findings and limits: Individuals who were partial responders at 0.1-3.0 mg/kg had clonal expansion that ranked among the lowest. Nonresponders included some who also had low normalized T-cell clonal expansion.

Germline V gives CDR1 MGHRA, CDR2 YSYEKL. This CDR3 is built from 13 residues. V lost 1 base and J 7 bases, leaving 10 bases between the germline ends. Blood specimens came from baseline, cycle 4 day 1, and cycle 7 day 1. Data came from immunoSEQ multiplex PCR; TCRdb stores just in-frame clones and leaves some out. The sample has tens of thousands of clones; 70% to 90% are singletons. This clone occurred many times. Its antigen is still unknown. This clonotype was obtained from an adult with an advanced solid tumor such as melanoma, head and neck, liver or kidney cancer. Sequencing used CD4+ or CD8+ T cells sorted from blood, obtained in a trial of the OX40 agonist ivuxolimab. The V call is TRBV4-1, the J call TRBJ1-1, with a tentative D call TRBD1 (5 bases). In DNA, the CDR3 is TGCGCCAGCAGCCAAGTTAGGGACCGTGAAGCTTTCTTT. Protein: CASSQVRDREAFF.